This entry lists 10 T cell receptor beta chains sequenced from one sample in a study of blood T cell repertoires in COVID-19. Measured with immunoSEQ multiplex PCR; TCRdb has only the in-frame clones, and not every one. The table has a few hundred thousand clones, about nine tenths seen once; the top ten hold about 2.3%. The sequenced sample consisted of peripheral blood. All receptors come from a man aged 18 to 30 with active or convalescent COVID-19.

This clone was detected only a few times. The CDR3 bases are TGTGCCAGCAGCAAACGGGGGACAGGGAACACTGAAGCTTTCTTT. Translating gives CASSKRGTGNTEAFF. The rearrangement joins TRBV21-1 to TRBJ1-1; TRBD1 reflects the table's D call only, with no check against the DNA. TRBV21-1 represents a pseudogene. The CDR3 has 15 amino acids.

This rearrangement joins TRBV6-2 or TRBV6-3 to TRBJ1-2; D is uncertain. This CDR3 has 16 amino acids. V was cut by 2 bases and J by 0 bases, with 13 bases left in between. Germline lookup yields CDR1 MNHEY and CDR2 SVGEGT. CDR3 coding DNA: TGTGCCAGCAGTTACCACACTCGGGGTTCTAACTATGGCTACACCTTC. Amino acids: CASSYHTRGSNYGYTF.

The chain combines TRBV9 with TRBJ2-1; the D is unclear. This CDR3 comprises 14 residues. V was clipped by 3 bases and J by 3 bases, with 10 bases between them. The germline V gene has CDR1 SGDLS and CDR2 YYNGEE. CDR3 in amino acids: CASSAEVGYNEQFF. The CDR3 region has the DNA TGTGCCAGCAGCGCCGAGGTTGGCTACAATGAGCAGTTCTTC.

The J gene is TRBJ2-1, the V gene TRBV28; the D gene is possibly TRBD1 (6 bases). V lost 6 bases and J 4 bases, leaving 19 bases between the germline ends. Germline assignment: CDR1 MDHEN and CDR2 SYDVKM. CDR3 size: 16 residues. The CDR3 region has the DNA TGTGCCAGCAGCCGACGGACGGGACATAGTTACAATGAGCAGTTCTTC. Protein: CASSRRTGHSYNEQFF.

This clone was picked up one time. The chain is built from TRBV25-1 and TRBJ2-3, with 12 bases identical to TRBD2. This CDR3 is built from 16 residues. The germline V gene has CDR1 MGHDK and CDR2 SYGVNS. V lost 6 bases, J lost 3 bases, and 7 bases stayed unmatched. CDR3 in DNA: TGTGCCAGCAGCGTACTAGCGGGAGGTGGGACAGATACGCAGTATTTT. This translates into CASSVLAGGGTDTQYF.

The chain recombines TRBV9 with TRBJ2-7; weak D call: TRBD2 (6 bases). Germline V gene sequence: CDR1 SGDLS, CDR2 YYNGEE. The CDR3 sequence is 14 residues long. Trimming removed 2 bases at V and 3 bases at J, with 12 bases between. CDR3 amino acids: CASSVPGRDYEQYF. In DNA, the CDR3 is TGTGCCAGCAGCGTTCCCGGGAGAGACTACGAGCAGTACTTC. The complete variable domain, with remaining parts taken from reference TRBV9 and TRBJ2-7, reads DSGVTQTPKHLITATGQRVTLRCSPRSGDLSVYWYQQSLDQGLQFLIQYYNGEERAKGNILERFSAQQFPDLHSELNLSSLELGDSALYFCASSVPGRDYEQYFGPGTRLTVT.

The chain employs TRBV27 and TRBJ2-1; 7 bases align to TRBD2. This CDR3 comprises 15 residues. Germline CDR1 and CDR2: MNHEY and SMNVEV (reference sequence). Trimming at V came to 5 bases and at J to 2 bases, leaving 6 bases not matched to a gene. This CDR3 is CASSTSVIPYNEQFF. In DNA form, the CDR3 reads TGTGCCAGCAGTACTAGCGTAATCCCCTACAATGAGCAGTTCTTC.

The CDR3 protein is CATSPRGQGEEGYTF. For the CDR3, the DNA is TGTGCCACCAGCCCTCGAGGTCAGGGGGAAGAGGGCTACACCTTC. This chain connects TRBV15 to TRBJ1-2, with TRBD1 matching over 7 bases. The V gene's germline CDR1 is LNHNV and CDR2 YYDKDF (reference sequence). The CDR3 loop spans 15 amino acids. With 5 bases clipped from V and 8 bases from J, the junction kept 14 bases outside the gene matches.

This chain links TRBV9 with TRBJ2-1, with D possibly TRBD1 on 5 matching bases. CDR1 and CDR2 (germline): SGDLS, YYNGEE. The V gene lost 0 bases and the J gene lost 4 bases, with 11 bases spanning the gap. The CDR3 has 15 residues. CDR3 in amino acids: CASSVGQTTYNEQFF. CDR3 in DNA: TGTGCCAGCAGCGTAGGACAGACCACATACAATGAGCAGTTCTTC.

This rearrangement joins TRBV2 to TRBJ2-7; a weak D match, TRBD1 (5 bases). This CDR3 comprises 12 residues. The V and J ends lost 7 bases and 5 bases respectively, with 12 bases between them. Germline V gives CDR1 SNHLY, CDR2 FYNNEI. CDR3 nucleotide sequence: TGTGCCAGCAATACAGGTAGTAACGAGCAGTACTTC. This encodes CASNTGSNEQYF.